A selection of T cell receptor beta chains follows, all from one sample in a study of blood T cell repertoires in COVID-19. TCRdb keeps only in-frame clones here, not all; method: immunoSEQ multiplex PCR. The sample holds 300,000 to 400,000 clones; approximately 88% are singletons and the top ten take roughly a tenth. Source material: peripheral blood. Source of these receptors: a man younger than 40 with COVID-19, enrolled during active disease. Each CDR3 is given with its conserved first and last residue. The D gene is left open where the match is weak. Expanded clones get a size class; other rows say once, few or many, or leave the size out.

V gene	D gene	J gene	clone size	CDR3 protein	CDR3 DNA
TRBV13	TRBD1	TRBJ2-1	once	CASRPQGLKQGADWKDEQFF	TGTGCCAGCAGACCCCAAGGGTTAAAACAGGGGGCAGATTGGAAAGATGAGCAGTTCTTC
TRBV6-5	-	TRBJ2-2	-	CASSYGRREELFF	TGTGCCAGCAGTTACGGGAGGAGAGAGGAGCTGTTTTTT
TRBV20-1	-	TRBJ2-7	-	CTVGQTYEQYF	TGCACGGTGGGCCAGACCTACGAGCAGTACTTC
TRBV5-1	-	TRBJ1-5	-	CASSLGQVNQPQHF	TGCGCCAGCAGCTTGGGACAGGTCAATCAGCCCCAGCATTTT
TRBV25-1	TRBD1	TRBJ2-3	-	CASSDRTGTADTQYF	TGTGCCAGCAGCGACCGGACAGGGACGGCAGATACGCAGTATTTT
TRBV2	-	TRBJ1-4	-	CASSEQGLSDEKLFF	TGTGCCAGCAGTGAACAGGGGCTCTCTGATGAAAAACTGTTTTTT
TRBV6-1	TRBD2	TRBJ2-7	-	CASSEGLAGAYEQYF	TGTGCCAGCAGTGAAGGGCTAGCGGGGGCCTACGAGCAGTACTTC
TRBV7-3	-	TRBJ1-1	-	CASSSGMNTEAFF	TGTGCCAGCAGCTCAGGCATGAACACTGAAGCTTTCTTT
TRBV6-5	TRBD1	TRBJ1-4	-	CASSRDRGEKLFF	TGTGCCAGCAGCCGGGACAGAGGGGAAAAACTGTTTTTT
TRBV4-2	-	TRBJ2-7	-	CASSPLAGTFYEQYF	TGTGCCAGCAGTCCTCTGGCGGGAACCTTCTACGAGCAGTACTTC
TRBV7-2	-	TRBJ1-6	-	CASSFRPGQLSSYNSPLHF	TGTGCCAGCAGCTTCAGACCCGGACAGTTGAGCTCCTATAATTCACCCCTCCACTTT
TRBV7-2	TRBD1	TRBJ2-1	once	CASSFGDRSFYNEQFF	TGTGCCAGCAGCTTCGGGGACAGGAGCTTCTACAATGAGCAGTTCTTC
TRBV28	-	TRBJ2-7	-	CASSPSRQTSSYEQYF	TGTGCCAGCAGTCCATCGCGACAGACTTCCTCCTACGAGCAGTACTTC
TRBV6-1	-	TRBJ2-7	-	CASSDIVHEQYF	TGTGCCAGCAGTGATATAGTGCACGAGCAGTACTTC
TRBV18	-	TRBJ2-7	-	CASSPTAVTVGNFYEQYF	TGTGCCAGCTCACCAACGGCGGTAACCGTTGGAAACTTCTACGAGCAGTACTTC
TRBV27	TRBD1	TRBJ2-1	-	CASSSSTGGLYNEQFF	TGTGCCAGCAGTTCATCGACAGGGGGCCTCTACAATGAGCAGTTCTTC
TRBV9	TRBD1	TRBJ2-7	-	CASSEGQGLSYEQYF	TGTGCCAGCAGCGAGGGACAGGGGCTTTCCTACGAGCAGTACTTC
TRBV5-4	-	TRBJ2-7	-	CASSLATAGGYSYEQYF	TGTGCCAGCAGCTTGGCTACCGCGGGCGGGTACTCCTACGAGCAGTACTTC
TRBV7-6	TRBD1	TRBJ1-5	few	CASSVSFDRGRWVQPQHF	TGTGCCAGCAGCGTTTCCTTCGACAGGGGGCGCTGGGTTCAGCCCCAGCATTTT
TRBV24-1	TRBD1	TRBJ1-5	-	CATSDFEQGIKGQPQHF	TGTGCCACCAGTGATTTTGAACAGGGGATTAAGGGTCAGCCCCAGCATTTT
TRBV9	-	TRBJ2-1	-	CASSPRDSSYNEQFF	TGTGCCAGCAGCCCTCGGGACTCCTCCTACAATGAGCAGTTCTTC
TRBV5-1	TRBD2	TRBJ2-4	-	CASSFGTSGSWRGNIQYF	TGCGCCAGCAGCTTTGGGACTAGCGGGAGTTGGAGGGGAAACATTCAGTACTTC
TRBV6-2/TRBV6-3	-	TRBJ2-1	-	CASIPAGRIEQFF	TGTGCCAGCATCCCCGCAGGGCGTATTGAGCAGTTCTTC
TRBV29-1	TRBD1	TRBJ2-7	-	CSVETPGQARGEQYF	TGCAGCGTTGAGACTCCGGGACAGGCAAGGGGGGAGCAGTACTTC
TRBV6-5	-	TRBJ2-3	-	CASGPTGSFTDTQYF	TGTGCCAGCGGCCCGACAGGAAGTTTCACAGATACGCAGTATTTT
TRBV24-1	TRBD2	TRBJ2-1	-	CATSDPSFGRDNEQFF	TGTGCCACCAGTGATCCCTCTTTCGGGAGGGACAATGAGCAGTTCTTC
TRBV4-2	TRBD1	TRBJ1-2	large	CASSQDPGQPYGYTF	TGTGCCAGCAGCCAGGACCCGGGACAGCCCTATGGCTACACCTTC
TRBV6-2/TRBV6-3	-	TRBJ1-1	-	CASSYSISTEAFF	TGTGCCAGCAGTTACTCCATCAGCACTGAAGCTTTCTTT
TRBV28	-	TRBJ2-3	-	CASSNAGDPTDTQYF	TGTGCCAGCAGTAACGCAGGGGACCCCACAGATACGCAGTATTTT
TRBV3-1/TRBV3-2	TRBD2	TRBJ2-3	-	CASSPSLAGGTDTQYF	TGTGCCAGCAGCCCTTCTCTTGCGGGGGGCACAGATACGCAGTATTTT
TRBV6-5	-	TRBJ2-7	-	CASSLLTGNEQYF	TGTGCCAGCAGCTTACTGACAGGCAACGAGCAGTACTTC
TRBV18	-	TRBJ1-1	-	CATRGGTNTEAFF	TGTGCCACCCGCGGGGGGACGAACACTGAAGCTTTCTTT
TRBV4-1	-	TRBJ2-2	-	CASSLWDLNTGELFF	TGCGCCAGCAGCCTATGGGACTTGAACACCGGGGAGCTGTTTTTT
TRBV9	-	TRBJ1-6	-	CASSASSWRDNSPLHF	TGTGCCAGCAGCGCTTCCTCCTGGAGAGATAATTCACCCCTCCACTTT
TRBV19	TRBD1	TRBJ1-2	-	CASSLMTGARGTTGYTF	TGTGCCAGTAGTCTAATGACAGGGGCGAGAGGAACGACGGGCTACACCTTC
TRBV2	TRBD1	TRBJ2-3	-	CASLDRGLTDTQYF	TGTGCCAGCCTAGACAGGGGGCTCACAGATACGCAGTATTTT
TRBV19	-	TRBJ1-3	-	CASSMGNRDIGNTIYF	TGTGCCAGTAGTATGGGCAACCGGGACATCGGAAACACCATATATTTT
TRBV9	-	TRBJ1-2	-	CASTGGIGAYGYTF	TGTGCCAGCACCGGCGGGATAGGGGCCTATGGCTACACCTTC
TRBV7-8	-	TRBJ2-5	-	CASSLYYPAPGQETQYF	TGTGCCAGCAGCTTATACTACCCCGCCCCCGGGCAAGAGACCCAGTACTTC
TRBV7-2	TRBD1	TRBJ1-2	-	CASSSPPGTGVGYTF	TGTGCCAGCAGCTCGCCCCCCGGGACAGGGGTCGGCTACACCTTC
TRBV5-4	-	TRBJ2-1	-	CASSLDSSYNEQFF	TGTGCCAGCAGCTTGGACTCCTCCTACAATGAGCAGTTCTTC
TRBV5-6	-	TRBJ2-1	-	CASSRVGGKISDEQFF	TGTGCCAGCAGCCGTGTCGGGGGTAAGATTTCCGATGAGCAGTTCTTC
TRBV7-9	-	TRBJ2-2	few	CASSSLRSTGELFF	TGTGCCAGCAGCTCTCTACGATCCACCGGGGAGCTGTTTTTT
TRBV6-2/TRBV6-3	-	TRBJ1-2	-	CASGREPTWANYGYTF	TGTGCCAGCGGCCGGGAGCCAACCTGGGCTAACTATGGCTACACCTTC
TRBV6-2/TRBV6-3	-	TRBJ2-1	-	CASSYMASGSKNEQFF	TGTGCCAGCAGTTATATGGCGAGTGGTAGCAAAAATGAGCAGTTCTTC
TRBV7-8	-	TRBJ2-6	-	CAISSQGTPTSGANVLTF	TGTGCCATATCATCACAGGGCACCCCCACCTCTGGGGCCAACGTCCTGACTTTC
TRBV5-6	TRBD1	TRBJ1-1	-	CASSLVSGGITEAFF	TGTGCCAGCAGCTTGGTTTCAGGGGGGATCACTGAAGCTTTCTTT
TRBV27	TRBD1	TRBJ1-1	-	CASSRGGPEAFF	TGTGCCAGCAGTAGAGGGGGCCCTGAAGCTTTCTTT
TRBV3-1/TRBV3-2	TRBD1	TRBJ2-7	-	CASSRTGWSSYEQYF	TGTGCCAGCAGCCGGACAGGGTGGAGCTCCTACGAGCAGTACTTC
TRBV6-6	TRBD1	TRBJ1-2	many	CASSYTGVQYGYTF	TGTGCCAGCAGTTACACAGGGGTCCAATATGGCTACACCTTC
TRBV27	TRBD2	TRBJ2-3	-	CASSLGSGSSDTQYF	TGTGCCAGCAGTTTAGGTAGCGGGAGTTCAGATACGCAGTATTTT
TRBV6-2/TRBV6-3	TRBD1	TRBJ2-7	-	CASSYLRTGGNEQYF	TGTGCCAGCAGTTACCTCCGGACAGGGGGCAACGAGCAGTACTTC
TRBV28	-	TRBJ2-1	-	CASSFTGVDEQFF	TGTGCCAGCAGTTTCACGGGGGTCGATGAGCAGTTCTTC
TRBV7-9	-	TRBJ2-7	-	CASSLVGSSGEQYF	TGTGCCAGCAGCTTAGTTGGGAGTTCGGGGGAGCAGTACTTC
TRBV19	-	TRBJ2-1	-	CASSKVARNNEQFF	TGTGCCAGTAGTAAGGTAGCGAGGAACAATGAGCAGTTCTTC
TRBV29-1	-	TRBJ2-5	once	CSVGRIGETQYF	TGCAGCGTTGGCAGGATAGGAGAGACCCAGTACTTC
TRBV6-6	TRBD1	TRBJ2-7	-	CASSGTGGHEQYF	TGTGCCAGCAGTGGGACAGGGGGCCACGAGCAGTACTTC
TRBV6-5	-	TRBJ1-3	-	CASNPVGAGNTIYF	TGTGCCAGCAACCCAGTGGGAGCTGGAAACACCATATATTTT
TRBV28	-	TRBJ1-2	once	CASSLLGSPYGYTF	TGTGCCAGCAGTTTATTGGGCAGCCCCTATGGCTACACCTTC
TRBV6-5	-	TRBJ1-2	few	CASSYGRGLNYGYTF	TGTGCCAGCAGTTACGGGAGGGGACTAAACTATGGCTACACCTTC